One T cell receptor (beta chain) is described in this entry. It has no known antigen specificity. The record has no base qualities; no much larger clone is one base away. This entry belongs to a study of blood T cell repertoires in COVID-19 (dated by TCRdb to about 2020). For the wider study: The collaborator samples originated in the United States, Italy and Spain and spanned the acute and convalescent phases of COVID-19. The repertoires were released in a freely available public database meant as a resource for research on the immune response to SARS-CoV-2. The prospective study material was composed of cDNA or gDNA derived from T cells, B-cell-depleted T cells, or PBMCs. Sample metadata almost always included a de-identified subject ID, COVID-19 status, age in years and sex. Where available, HLA class I and class II types were taken from metadata supplied by the sample provider and were not determined by assay-based typing. Samples were obtained from the ongoing ImmuneRACE study (first 160 participants) and from over a thousand subjects provided by 6 global collaborators. The dataset comprised deeply sampled blood TCRbeta repertoires from subjects exposed to, actively infected with, or recovered from COVID-19. What the study reported, not specific to this receptor: How much clinical and demographic metadata was included differed by source and by participant, and the metadata was provided uncurated.

Spanning cysteine to phenylalanine, the CDR3 consists of 13 amino acids. The retained sequence is limited to the CDR3, 39 bases, with the frame set at the first base. CDR1 and CDR2, per the germline V gene (reference sequence), are SGHKS and YYEKEE. V is clipped by 3 bases and J by 12 bases, and the sequence between their germline boundaries is 15 bases long. Enrolling through a virtual design, the prospective study's participants ranged in age from roughly 18 to 89 years and lived across 20 to 25 United States geographic areas. In the prospective study, participants were assigned to cohorts based on the clinical history participants reported in a screening survey and a study questionnaire. ImmuneRACE Cohort 3 recovered participants were defined by two consecutive negative NP/OP PCR tests, healthcare professional clearance, or symptom resolution. In the prospective study, whole blood, serum and a nasopharyngeal or oropharyngeal swab were collected from each participant by mobile phlebotomists. Participants in the prospective study had the option to provide additional blood draws and questionnaires over a 2-month period. Blood samples from the prospective study were shipped frozen or at room temperature prior to DNA extraction.

The immunoSEQ Assay, a bias-controlled multiplex PCR, was used to amplify TCRbeta CDR3 regions from genomic DNA. The authors' analysis ran thus. Nucleated cell counts per sample were estimated from amplification of reference gene primers within the assay. To quantify the absolute abundance of each unique TCRbeta CDR3 rearrangement, sequence reads were collapsed and filtered. For each sample, productive Simpson clonality was calculated as the square root of Simpson's diversity index across productive rearrangements. The immuneACCESS repertoire file appears here via TCRdb, limited to in-frame rearrangements. These files lack a portion of the clones; in checked studies, under half of the deficit traces to unresolved V genes, and the cause of the others is not known. Clone size and V and J calls were adopted from that table, with D and trimming inferred from the DNA. The sample table shows roughly 300,000 clones, and about nine tenths are seen once. The ten largest clones capture about 9.4% of the sample.

Material: PBMCs or T cells enriched from blood (not recorded which). The chain is assembled from TRBV5-5 and TRBJ1-4; no D gene can be assigned with confidence. This sequence originates from a woman aged 18-30 years who had recovered from COVID-19. The CDR3 reads CASSSPGRRELFF. The sequenced DNA is TGTGCCAGCAGCTCCCCGGGGAGGAGGGAACTGTTTTTT.